Following are 6 T cell receptor beta chains from one sample sequenced in a study of neurological immune-mediated disorders. One entry per CDR3 protein results from TCRdb running MiXCR on the 5' RACE reads. The sample carries around 78,000 distinct CDR3 sequences, roughly 18% recorded once. The sequencing sample was made of PBMCs. The receptors originated from a woman aged 40 to 50 in good health.

This clonotype was counted at least ten times. The chain couples TRBV4-3 to TRBJ2-7, with D perhaps matching TRBD1 (5 bases). This CDR3 comprises 18 residues. The V end was cut by 0 bases, the J end by 1 base, with 19 bases between. Germline V gene lookup returns CDR1 LGHNA and CDR2 YSLEER. In DNA form, the CDR3 reads TGCGCCAGCAGCCAAGATCTTATCTCTTCGGACATTTCCTACGAGCAGTACTTC. The encoded protein is CASSQDLISSDISYEQYF.

The CDR3 bases are TGTGCCAGCTCACCTAGCGGGAGCACCGGTGATACGCAGTATTTT. Translated, it gives CASSPSGSTGDTQYF. J is TRBJ2-3 and V is TRBV18; 9 bases map to TRBD2. This CDR3 is 15 amino acids long. Per the germline V gene, CDR1 is KGHSH and CDR2 is LQKENI. V dropped 3 bases and J dropped 6; count of bases not matched to a gene: 7. Full variable domain (missing parts from reference TRBV18 and TRBJ2-3): NAGVMQNPRHLVRRRGQEARLRCSPMKGHSHVYWYRQLPEEGLKFMVYLQKENIIDESGMPKERFSAEFPKEGPSILRIQQVVRGDSAAYFCASSPSGSTGDTQYFGPGTRLTVL.

The V gene is TRBV5-1, the J gene TRBJ2-2; D ambiguous. V was trimmed by 2 bases and J by 2 bases, leaving 7 bases between them. From germline, CDR1 is SGHRS and CDR2 YFSETQ. This CDR3 is built from 14 residues. CDR3 sequence (DNA): TGCGCCAGCAGCTTTAACGGCAACACCGGGGAGCTGTTTTTT. Translation: CASSFNGNTGELFF.

This clonotype was detected many times. This sequence joins TRBV5-1 and TRBJ1-2; no definite D call. Per germline, CDR1 SGHRS and CDR2 YFSETQ. This CDR3 is built from 13 residues. Trimming removed 4 bases at V and 4 bases at J, with 11 bases between. The CDR3 is CASSPGLSYGYTF. The CDR3 bases are TGCGCCAGCAGCCCTGGACTGAGCTATGGCTACACCTTC.

This clonotype was picked up many times. The V and J genes are TRBV20-1 and TRBJ2-1; D is possibly TRBD2 (6 bases). The CDR3 covers 14 residues. Trimming left V 3 bases short and J 9 bases short, with 18 bases between. In germline, CDR1 is DFQATT, CDR2 SNEGSKA (reference sequence). The CDR3 DNA sequence: TGCAGTGCTAGGACCGGCGGGGAAGGCGGTGAGCAGTTCTTC. It codes for CSARTGGEGGEQFF.

This clonotype has ten or more counts. V gene TRBV20-1 combines with J gene TRBJ2-3, with D perhaps TRBD1 or TRBD2 (7 bases each). Germline-derived CDR1 and CDR2 are DFQATT and SNEGSKA (reference sequence). The CDR3 is made up of 15 amino acids. The V gene lost 5 bases and the J gene lost 3 bases, with 18 bases spanning the gap. The CDR3 sequence is CSAPLNRGGTDTQYF. The DNA for the CDR3 is TGCAGTGCTCCTCTCAACAGGGGAGGGACAGATACGCAGTATTTT.